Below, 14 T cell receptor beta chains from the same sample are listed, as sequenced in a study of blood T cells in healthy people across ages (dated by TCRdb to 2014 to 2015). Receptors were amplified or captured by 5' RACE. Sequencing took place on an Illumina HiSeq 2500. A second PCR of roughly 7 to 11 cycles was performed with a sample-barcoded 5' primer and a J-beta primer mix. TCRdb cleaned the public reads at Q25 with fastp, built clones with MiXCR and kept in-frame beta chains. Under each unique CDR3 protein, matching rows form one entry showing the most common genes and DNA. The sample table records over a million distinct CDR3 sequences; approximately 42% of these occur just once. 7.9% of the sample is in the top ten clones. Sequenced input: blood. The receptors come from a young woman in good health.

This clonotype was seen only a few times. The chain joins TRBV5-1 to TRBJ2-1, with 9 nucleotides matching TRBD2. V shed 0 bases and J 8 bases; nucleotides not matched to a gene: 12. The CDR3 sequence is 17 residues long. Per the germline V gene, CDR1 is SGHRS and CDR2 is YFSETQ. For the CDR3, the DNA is TGCGCCAGCAGCTTGGCCGTTAGCGGGGGTGGTTTCGATGAGCAGTTCTTC. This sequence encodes CASSLAVSGGGFDEQFF.

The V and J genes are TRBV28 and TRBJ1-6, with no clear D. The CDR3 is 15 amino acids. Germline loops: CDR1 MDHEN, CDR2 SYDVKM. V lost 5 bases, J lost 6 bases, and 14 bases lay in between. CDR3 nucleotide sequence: TGTGCCAGCAGTCAATACAGCAGACCTAATTCACCCCTCCACTTT. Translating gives CASSQYSRPNSPLHF.

The CDR3 DNA is TGCAGTGCTAGCCCCGGACTAGCGCTATACAATGAGCAGTTCTTC. It is translated as CSASPGLALYNEQFF. This chain links TRBV20-1 with TRBJ2-1, with 9 bases fitting TRBD2. The V gene end was trimmed by 3 bases and the J gene end by 4 bases; junction bases not matched to a gene: 7. This CDR3 has 15 amino acids. Germline V gene lookup returns CDR1 DFQATT and CDR2 SNEGSKA (reference sequence).

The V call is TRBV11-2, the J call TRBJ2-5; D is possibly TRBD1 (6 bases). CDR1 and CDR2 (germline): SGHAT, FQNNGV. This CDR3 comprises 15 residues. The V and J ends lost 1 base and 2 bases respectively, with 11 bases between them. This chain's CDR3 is CASSLGTGMQETQYF. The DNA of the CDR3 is TGTGCCAGCAGCTTAGGAACAGGGATGCAAGAGACCCAGTACTTC.

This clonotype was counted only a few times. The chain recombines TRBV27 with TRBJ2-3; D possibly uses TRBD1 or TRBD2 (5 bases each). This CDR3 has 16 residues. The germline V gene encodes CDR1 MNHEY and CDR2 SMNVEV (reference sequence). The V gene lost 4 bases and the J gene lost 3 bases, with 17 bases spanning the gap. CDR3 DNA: TGTGCCAGCAGTTGGGGGTCTGCCGAGGAAACAGATACGCAGTATTTT. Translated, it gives CASSWGSAEETDTQYF.

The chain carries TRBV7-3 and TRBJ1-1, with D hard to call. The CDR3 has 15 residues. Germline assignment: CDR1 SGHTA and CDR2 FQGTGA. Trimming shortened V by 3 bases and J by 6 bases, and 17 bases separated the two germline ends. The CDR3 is CASSFGLRGGSEAFF. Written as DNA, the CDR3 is TGTGCCAGCAGCTTCGGGCTCCGGGGAGGGTCTGAAGCTTTCTTT.

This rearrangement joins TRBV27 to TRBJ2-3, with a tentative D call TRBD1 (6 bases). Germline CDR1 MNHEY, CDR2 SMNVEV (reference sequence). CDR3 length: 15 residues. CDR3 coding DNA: TGTCCCACCAGTGCTGGGACAACTTCCCCAGATACGCAGTATTTT. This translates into CPTSAGTTSPDTQYF.

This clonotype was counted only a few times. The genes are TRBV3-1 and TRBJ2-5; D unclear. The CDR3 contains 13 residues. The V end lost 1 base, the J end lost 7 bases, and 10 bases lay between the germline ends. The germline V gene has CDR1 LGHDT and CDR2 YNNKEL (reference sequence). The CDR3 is CASSQGALSTQYF. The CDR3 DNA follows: TGTGCCAGCAGCCAAGGGGCGCTTTCGACCCAGTACTTC.

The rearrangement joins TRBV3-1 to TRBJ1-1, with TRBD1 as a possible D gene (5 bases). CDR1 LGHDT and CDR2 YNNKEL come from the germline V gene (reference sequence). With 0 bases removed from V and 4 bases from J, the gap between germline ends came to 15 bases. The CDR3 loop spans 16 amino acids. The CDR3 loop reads CASSQEKSRGPTEAFF. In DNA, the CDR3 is TGTGCCAGCAGCCAAGAAAAATCTAGGGGCCCCACTGAAGCTTTCTTT.

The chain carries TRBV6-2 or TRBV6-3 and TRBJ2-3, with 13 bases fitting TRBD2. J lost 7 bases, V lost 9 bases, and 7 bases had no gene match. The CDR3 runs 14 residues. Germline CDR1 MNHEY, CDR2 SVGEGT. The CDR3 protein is CASTLAGGGYTQYF. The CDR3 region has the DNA TGTGCCAGTACACTAGCGGGGGGGGGGTATACGCAGTATTTT.

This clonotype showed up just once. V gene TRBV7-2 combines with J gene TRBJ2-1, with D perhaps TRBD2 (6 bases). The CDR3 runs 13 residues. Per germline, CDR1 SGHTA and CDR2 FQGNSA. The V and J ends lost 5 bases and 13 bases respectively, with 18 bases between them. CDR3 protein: CASSAGSKETQFF. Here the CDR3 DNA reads TGTGCCAGCAGCGCCGGGAGTAAAGAGACCCAGTTCTTC.

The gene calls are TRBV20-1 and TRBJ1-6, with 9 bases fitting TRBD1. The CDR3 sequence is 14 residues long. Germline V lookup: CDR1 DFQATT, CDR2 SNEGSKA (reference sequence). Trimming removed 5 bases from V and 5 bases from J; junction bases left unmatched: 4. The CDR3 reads CSARRDRDNSPLHF. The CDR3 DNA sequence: TGCAGTGCTCGCCGGGACAGGGATAATTCACCCCTCCACTTT.

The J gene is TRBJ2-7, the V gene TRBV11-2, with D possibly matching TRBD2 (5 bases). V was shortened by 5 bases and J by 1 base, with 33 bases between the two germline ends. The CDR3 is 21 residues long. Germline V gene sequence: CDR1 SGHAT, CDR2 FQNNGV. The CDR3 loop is CASSLHHLTTGIGVGSYEQYF. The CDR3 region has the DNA TGTGCCAGCAGCCTACACCACCTGACGACGGGAATCGGGGTTGGTTCCTACGAGCAGTACTTC.

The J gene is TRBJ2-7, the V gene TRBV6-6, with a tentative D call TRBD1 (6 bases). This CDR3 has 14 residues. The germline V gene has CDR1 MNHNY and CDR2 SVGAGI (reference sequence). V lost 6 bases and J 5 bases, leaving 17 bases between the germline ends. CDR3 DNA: TGTGCCAGCAGGAAACAGGGATCTTCCCACGAGCAGTACTTC. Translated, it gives CASRKQGSSHEQYF.